This T cell receptor beta chain appears in the sequencing data of a study of cytomegalovirus exposure and HLA in healthy donors. This clone was detected a few times. Its antigen is still unknown. The PCR made use of 60 Vbeta and 13 Jbeta primers. This table comes from immunoSEQ multiplex PCR, and its TCRdb copy is limited to in-frame clones, with some not included. The table records under 150,000 clones, 75% to 90% of them present only once. Per germline, CDR1 LNHDA and CDR2 SQIVND (reference sequence). This CDR3 has 14 amino acids. V shed 5 bases, J shed 12 bases, and the junction held 12 bases outside the gene matches. Broader study findings: Accurate prediction of most subjects' HLA-A and HLA-B alleles from TCR beta sequences was reported. Apparent HLA restriction characterized most CMV-associated TCR beta chains in a later analysis. V- and J-gene trimming of TCR beta was linked (in a later analysis) to a missense DCLRE1C variant.

This receptor was obtained from a man younger than 45 in good health and CMV-seronegative. The material sequenced was PBMCs. The chain uses TRBV19 and TRBJ2-1, with 8 positions matching TRBD2. The CDR3 DNA follows: TGTGCCAGTAGTCTTGCGGGAGGCCCCCGGCGGCAGTTCTTC. This encodes CASSLAGGPRRQFF.